This TCR beta chain is drawn from a study of T cell repertoires in cytomegalovirus infection. About the study: Selection of CMV epitopes for the study included recently identified HLA-C-restricted and well-studied HLA-B-restricted ones. From public TCR beta signatures came an indication of both CMV infection and matching HLA type.

This clonotype was counted a few times. The antigen remains unidentified. Each CDR3 protein gets one entry after TCRdb re-called the reads with MiXCR. Here the sample spans roughly 990,000 distinct CDR3 sequences, roughly 30% being singletons. Study-level points and caveats: CMV carriers with the relevant HLA were identified by cumulative public TCR beta family frequency. CMV-specific TCR beta clonotypes restricted by HLA-C were the ones dominating the ex vivo response.

There are 14 residues in the CDR3. V lost 4 bases to trimming and J lost 7 bases, with 15 bases between them. CDR1 SGDLS and CDR2 YYNGEE come from the germline V gene. The receptor was isolated from a human donor in good health (CMV status not recorded). Some clones in this sample may be carry-over from other donors' samples. The chain combines TRBV9 with TRBJ1-3; D is ambiguous. The input for sequencing was cultured CD8+ T cells from PBMCs, taken from culture after CMV antigen stimulation. CDR3 region: CASSPYGDGNTIYF. The CDR3, as DNA: TGTGCCAGCAGCCCGTACGGGGATGGCAACACCATATATTTT.